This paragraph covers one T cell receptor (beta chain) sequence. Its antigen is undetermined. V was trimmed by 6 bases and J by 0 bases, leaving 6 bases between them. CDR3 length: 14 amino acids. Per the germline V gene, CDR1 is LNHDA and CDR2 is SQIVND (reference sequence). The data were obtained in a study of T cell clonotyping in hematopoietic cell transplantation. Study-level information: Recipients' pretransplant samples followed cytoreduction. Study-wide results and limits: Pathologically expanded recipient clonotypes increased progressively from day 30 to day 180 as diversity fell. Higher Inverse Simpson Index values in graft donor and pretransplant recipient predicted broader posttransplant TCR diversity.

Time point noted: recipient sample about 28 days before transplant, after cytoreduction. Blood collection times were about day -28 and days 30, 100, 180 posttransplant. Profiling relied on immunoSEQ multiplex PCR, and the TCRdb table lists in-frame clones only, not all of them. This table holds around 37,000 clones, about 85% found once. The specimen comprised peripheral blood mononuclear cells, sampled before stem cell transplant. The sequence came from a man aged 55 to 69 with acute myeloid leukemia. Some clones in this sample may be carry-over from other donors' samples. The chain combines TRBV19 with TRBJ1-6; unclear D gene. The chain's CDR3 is CASRQSSYNSPLHF. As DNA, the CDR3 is TGTGCCAGTAGACAGAGCTCCTATAATTCACCCCTCCACTTT.